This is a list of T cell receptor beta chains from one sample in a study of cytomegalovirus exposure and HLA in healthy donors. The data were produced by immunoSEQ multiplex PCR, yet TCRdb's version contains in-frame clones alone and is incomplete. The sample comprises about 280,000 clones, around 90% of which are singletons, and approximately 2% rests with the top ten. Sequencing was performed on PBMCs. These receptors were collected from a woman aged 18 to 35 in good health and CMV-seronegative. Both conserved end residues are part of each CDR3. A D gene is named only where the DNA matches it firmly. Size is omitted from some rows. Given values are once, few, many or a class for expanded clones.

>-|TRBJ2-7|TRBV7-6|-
CASSLEAGSYEQYF
TGTGCCAGCAGCTTAGAGGCAGGCTCCTACGAGCAGTACTTC
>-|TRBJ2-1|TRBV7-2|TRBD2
CASSPRAGGFYEQFF
TGTGCCAGCAGCCCCCGGGCGGGGGGGTTTTATGAGCAGTTCTTC
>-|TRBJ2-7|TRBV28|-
CASSRTIQGYEQYF
TGTGCCAGCAGTAGAACAATACAGGGCTACGAGCAGTACTTC
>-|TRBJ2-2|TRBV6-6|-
CASTETPGTGELFF
TGTGCCAGCACCGAAACGCCAGGGACCGGGGAGCTGTTTTTT
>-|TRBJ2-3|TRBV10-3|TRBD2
CAISPSGGTDTQYF
TGTGCCATCAGTCCTAGCGGGGGGACAGATACGCAGTATTTT
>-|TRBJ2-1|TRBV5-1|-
CASSLDPGSYNEQFF
TGCGCCAGCAGCTTGGACCCGGGGTCCTACAATGAGCAGTTCTTC
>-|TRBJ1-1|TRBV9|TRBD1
CASSAGTGGTEAFF
TGTGCCAGCAGCGCGGGGACAGGGGGCACTGAAGCTTTCTTT
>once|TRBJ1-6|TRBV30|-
CAWSDEINSPLHF
TGTGCCTGGAGTGACGAGATTAATTCCCCCCTCCACTTT
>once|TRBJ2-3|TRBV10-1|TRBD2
CASSLLAGENTDTQYF
TGCGCCAGCAGCCTACTAGCGGGGGAGAACACAGATACGCAGTATTTT
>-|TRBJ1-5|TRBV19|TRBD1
CASSPVDRGNQPQHF
TGTGCCAGTAGTCCTGTCGACAGGGGGAATCAGCCCCAGCATTTT
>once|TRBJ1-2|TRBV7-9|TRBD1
CASSAVGTGHGYTF
TGTGCCAGCAGCGCTGTTGGGACAGGGCACGGCTACACCTTC
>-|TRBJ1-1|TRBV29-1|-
CSSPGPNTEAFF
TGCAGCTCCCCTGGGCCGAACACTGAAGCTTTCTTT
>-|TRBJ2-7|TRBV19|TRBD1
CASSIGQATPYEQYF
TGTGCCAGTAGTATCGGACAGGCCACCCCTTACGAGCAGTACTTC
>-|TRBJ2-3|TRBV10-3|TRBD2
CAISELVSGGRTDTQYF
TGTGCCATCAGTGAACTGGTTTCGGGGGGACGCACAGATACGCAGTATTTT
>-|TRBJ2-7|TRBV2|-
CASSDLRGYYEQYF
TGTGCCAGCAGTGACTTACGGGGATACTACGAGCAGTACTTC
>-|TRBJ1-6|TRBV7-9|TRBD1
CSSSPTGTGGPGGSPLHF
TGTTCCAGCAGCCCAACCGGGACAGGGGGGCCAGGGGGTTCACCCCTCCACTTT
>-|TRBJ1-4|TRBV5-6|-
CASAEGLYEKLFF
TGTGCCAGCGCGGAGGGGCTTTATGAAAAACTGTTTTTT
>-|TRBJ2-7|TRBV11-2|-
CASSLGLSTVQYF
TGTGCCAGCAGCTTAGGACTATCTACGGTGCAGTACTTC
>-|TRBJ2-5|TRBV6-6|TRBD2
CASTNAAGGKETQYF
TGTGCCAGCACTAACGCAGCGGGGGGAAAAGAGACCCAGTACTTC
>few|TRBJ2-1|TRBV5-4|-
CASSLGATTISYNEQFF
TGTGCCAGCAGCTTGGGGGCTACCACAATCTCCTACAATGAGCAGTTCTTC
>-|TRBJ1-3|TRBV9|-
CASSPGGRSGNTIYF
TGTGCCAGCAGCCCGGGGGGTCGCTCTGGAAACACCATATATTTT
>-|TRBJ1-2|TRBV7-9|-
CSSSRDINGYTF
TGTTCCAGCAGCAGGGACATAAATGGCTACACCTTC
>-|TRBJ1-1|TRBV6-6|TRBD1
CASRGQGSTEAFF
TGTGCCAGCAGGGGACAGGGGTCCACTGAAGCTTTCTTT
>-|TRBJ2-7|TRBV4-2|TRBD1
CASSQGEGTGGHEQYF
TGTGCCAGCAGCCAAGGCGAGGGGACAGGGGGCCACGAGCAGTACTTC
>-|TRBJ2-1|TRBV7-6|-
CASSLAPTGNTEQFF
TGTGCCAGCAGCTTAGCACCCACCGGGAACACTGAGCAGTTCTTC
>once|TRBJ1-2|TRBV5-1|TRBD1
CASSPGDRGLTF
TGCGCCAGCAGCCCCGGGGACAGGGGGCTCACCTTC
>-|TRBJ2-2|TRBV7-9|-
CASSFGTRGELFF
TGTGCCAGCAGCTTCGGGACTCGCGGGGAGCTGTTTTTT
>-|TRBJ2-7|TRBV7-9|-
CASSPPSYEQYF
TGTGCCAGCAGCCCCCCTTCCTACGAGCAGTACTTC
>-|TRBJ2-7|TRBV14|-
CASSRTWEQYF
TGTGCCAGCAGCCGTACATGGGAGCAGTACTTC